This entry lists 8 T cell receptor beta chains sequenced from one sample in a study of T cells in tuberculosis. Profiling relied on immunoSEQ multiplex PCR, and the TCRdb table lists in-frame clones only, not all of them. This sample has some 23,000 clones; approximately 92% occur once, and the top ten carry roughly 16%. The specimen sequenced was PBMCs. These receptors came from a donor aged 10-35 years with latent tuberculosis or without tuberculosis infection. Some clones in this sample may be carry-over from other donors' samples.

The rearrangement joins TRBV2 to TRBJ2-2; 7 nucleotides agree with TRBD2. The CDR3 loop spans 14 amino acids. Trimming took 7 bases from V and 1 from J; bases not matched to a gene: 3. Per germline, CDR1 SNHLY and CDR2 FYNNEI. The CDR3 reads CASTERENTGELFF. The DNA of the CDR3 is TGTGCCAGCACTGAGCGGGAGAACACCGGGGAGCTGTTTTTT.

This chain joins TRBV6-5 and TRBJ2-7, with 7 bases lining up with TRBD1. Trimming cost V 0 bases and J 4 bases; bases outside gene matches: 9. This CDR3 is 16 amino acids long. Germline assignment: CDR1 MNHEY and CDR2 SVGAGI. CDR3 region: CASSYSAGGSHYEQYF. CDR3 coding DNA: TGTGCCAGCAGTTACTCGGCAGGGGGAAGTCATTACGAGCAGTACTTC.

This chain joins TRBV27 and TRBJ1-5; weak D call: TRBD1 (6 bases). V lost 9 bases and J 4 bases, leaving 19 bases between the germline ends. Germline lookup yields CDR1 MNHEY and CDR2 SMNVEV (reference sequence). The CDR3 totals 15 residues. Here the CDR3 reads CASGMGQGWNQPQHF. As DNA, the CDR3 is TGTGCCAGTGGGATGGGGCAGGGGTGGAATCAGCCCCAGCATTTT.

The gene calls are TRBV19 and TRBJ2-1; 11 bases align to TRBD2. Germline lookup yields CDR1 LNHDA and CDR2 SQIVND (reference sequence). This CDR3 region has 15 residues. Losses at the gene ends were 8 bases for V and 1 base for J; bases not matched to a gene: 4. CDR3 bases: TGTGCCAGTGGGACTAGCGGAACGTCCTACAATGAGCAGTTCTTC. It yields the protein CASGTSGTSYNEQFF. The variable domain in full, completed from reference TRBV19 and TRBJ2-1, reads DGGITQSPKYLFRKEGQNVTLSCEQNLNHDAMYWYRQDPGQGLRLIYYSQIVNDFQKGDIAEGYSVSREKKESFPLTVTSAQKNPTAFYLCASGTSGTSYNEQFFGPGTRLTVL.

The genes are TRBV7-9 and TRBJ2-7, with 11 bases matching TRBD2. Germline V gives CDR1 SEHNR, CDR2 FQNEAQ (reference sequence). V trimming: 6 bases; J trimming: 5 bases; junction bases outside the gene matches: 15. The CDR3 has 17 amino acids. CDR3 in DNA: TGTGCCAGCAGTTCGGCCGTCACTAGCGGGAGTTTCAACGAGCAGTACTTC. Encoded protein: CASSSAVTSGSFNEQYF.

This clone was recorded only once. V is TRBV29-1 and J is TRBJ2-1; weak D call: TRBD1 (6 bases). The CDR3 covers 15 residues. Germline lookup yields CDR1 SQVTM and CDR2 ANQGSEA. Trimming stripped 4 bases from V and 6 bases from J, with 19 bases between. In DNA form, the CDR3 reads TGCAGCGTTGGAAAAGGGGGTGGGGGCTTCAATGAGCAGTTCTTC. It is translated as CSVGKGGGGFNEQFF.

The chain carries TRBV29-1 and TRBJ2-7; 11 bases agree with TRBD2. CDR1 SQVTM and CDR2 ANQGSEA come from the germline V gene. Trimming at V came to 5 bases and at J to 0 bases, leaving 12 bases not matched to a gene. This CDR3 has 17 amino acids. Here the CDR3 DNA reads TGCAGCGTTTCACACTACGCTAGCGGGAGGTACTCCTACGAGCAGTACTTC. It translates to CSVSHYASGRYSYEQYF.

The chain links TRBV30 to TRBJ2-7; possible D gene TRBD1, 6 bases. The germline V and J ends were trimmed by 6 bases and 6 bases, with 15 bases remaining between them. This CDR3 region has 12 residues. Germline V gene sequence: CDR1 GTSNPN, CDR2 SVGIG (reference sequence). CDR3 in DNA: TGTGCCTGTAACAGGGATGGGTCCGAGCAGTACTTC. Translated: CACNRDGSEQYF.